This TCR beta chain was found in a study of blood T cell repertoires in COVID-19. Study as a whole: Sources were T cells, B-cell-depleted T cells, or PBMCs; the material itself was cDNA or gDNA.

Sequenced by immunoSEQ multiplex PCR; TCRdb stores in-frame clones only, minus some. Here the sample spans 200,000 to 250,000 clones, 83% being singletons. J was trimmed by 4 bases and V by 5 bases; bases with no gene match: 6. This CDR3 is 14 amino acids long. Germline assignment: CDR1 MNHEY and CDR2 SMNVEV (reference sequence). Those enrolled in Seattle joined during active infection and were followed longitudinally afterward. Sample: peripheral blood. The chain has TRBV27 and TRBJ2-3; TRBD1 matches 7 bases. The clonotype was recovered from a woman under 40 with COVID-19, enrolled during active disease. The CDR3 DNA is TGTGCCAGCAGTCCCGGGACAGTCGCAGATACGCAGTATTTT. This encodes CASSPGTVADTQYF.